The 30 T cell receptor beta chains below all came from one sample that was sequenced in a study of OX40 agonist ivuxolimab in advanced cancers. Assay: immunoSEQ multiplex PCR; the TCRdb copy retains only in-frame clones and omits some. The top ten hold approximately 19% of the sample, which has approximately 61,000 clones, roughly nine tenths seen once. The source material was CD4+ or CD8+ T cells sorted from blood, sampled in a trial of the OX40 agonist ivuxolimab. Receptors originate from an adult with an advanced solid tumor such as melanoma, head and neck, liver or kidney cancer.

This rearrangement joins TRBV2 to TRBJ2-7, with D possibly being TRBD1 (6 bases). Germline CDR1 SNHLY, CDR2 FYNNEI. V was trimmed by 7 bases and J by 3 bases, leaving 22 bases between them. The CDR3 contains 16 residues. CDR3 in DNA: TGTGCCAGCACCAAGGTTGAAGGGGGTACAGGCTACGAGCAGTACTTC. Translated, it gives CASTKVEGGTGYEQYF.

This clone has a handful of counts. This sequence joins TRBV7-9 and TRBJ2-2, with 9 bases that match TRBD1. Germline assignment: CDR1 SEHNR and CDR2 FQNEAQ (reference sequence). J lost 7 bases, V lost 7 bases, and 4 bases had no gene match. CDR3 length: 13 residues. CDR3 in amino acids: CASKGQGSGELFF. Written as DNA, the CDR3 is TGTGCCAGCAAAGGACAGGGGAGCGGGGAGCTGTTTTTT. The variable domain in full, completed from reference TRBV7-9 and TRBJ2-2, reads DTGVSQNPRHKITKRGQNVTFRCDPISEHNRLYWYRQTLGQGPEFLTYFQNEAQLEKSRLLSDRFSAERPKGSFSTLEIQRTEQGDSAMYLCASKGQGSGELFFGEGSRLTVL.

This clone was found once. V gene TRBV19 combines with J gene TRBJ2-3; 7 positions match TRBD2. Germline V gene sequence: CDR1 LNHDA, CDR2 SQIVND (reference sequence). The V gene end was trimmed by 3 bases and the J gene end by 4 bases; junction bases not matched to a gene: 16. CDR3 length: 18 residues. Here the CDR3 reads CASSIQLVGSGLSDTQYF. CDR3 DNA: TGTGCCAGTAGTATTCAGCTCGTCGGTAGCGGGTTATCAGATACGCAGTATTTT.

The J gene is TRBJ1-4, the V gene TRBV7-9; perhaps TRBD1 as D (6 bases). Per germline, CDR1 SEHNR and CDR2 FQNEAQ (reference sequence). This CDR3 is 17 amino acids long. The V end was cut by 2 bases, the J end by 0 bases, with 13 bases between. CDR3 DNA sequence: TGTGCCAGCAGCTTACCAATACAGGGACCAACTAATGAAAAACTGTTTTTT. Amino acids: CASSLPIQGPTNEKLFF.

This clone came up once. This chain connects TRBV4-2 to TRBJ2-7, with D maybe TRBD2 (6 bases). From germline, CDR1 is LGHNA and CDR2 YNFKEQ. V was shortened by 5 bases and J by 4 bases, with 15 bases between the two germline ends. The CDR3 spans 14 residues. CDR3 protein: CASSLGGAIYEQYF. In nucleotides, the CDR3 is TGTGCCAGCAGCTTAGGCGGGGCAATTTACGAGCAGTACTTC.

This clone was detected only once. The CDR3 DNA follows: TGTGCCAGCAGGCGCGTTGTAGCTACAATTCGCACTGAAGCTTTCTTT. It codes for CASRRVVATIRTEAFF. The rearrangement joins TRBV21-1 to TRBJ1-1. TRBV21-1 is listed as a pseudogene. The CDR3 covers 16 residues.

The chain recombines TRBV7-9 with TRBJ2-1; a possible D gene is TRBD1 (6 bases). With 1 base removed from V and 14 bases from J, the gap between germline ends came to 12 bases. CDR3 length equals 12 residues. Looked up from germline, CDR1 is SEHNR and CDR2 is FQNEAQ (reference sequence). CDR3 in DNA: TGTGCCAGCAGCTTAGAGCCAGGGGTGGAGTTCTTC. It is translated as CASSLEPGVEFF.

The CDR3, as DNA: TGTGCCAGCAGTTTTTCGACCCGAGACAGGGGAACTGAAGCTTTCTTT. Its translation is CASSFSTRDRGTEAFF. V and J are TRBV28 and TRBJ1-1, with TRBD1 identical over 8 bases. V was clipped by 3 bases and J by 5 bases; unmatched bases: 11. Germline-derived CDR1 and CDR2 are MDHEN and SYDVKM. The CDR3 spans 16 residues.

This chain links TRBV6-6 with TRBJ2-7, with D unclear. The CDR3 consists of 14 residues. Deletions cut 1 base from V and 1 base from J, with 8 bases between. Germline V CDR1 and CDR2: MNHNY, SVGAGI (reference sequence). The CDR3 sequence: CASSYFDASYEQYF. Written as DNA, the CDR3 is TGTGCCAGCAGTTACTTCGACGCGTCCTACGAGCAGTACTTC.

The rearrangement uses TRBV7-9 and TRBJ2-7; tentatively, D is TRBD2 (6 bases). The ends were cut back, 3 bases at V and 5 bases at J, with 11 bases in the middle. The CDR3 spans 13 residues. The V gene's germline CDR1 is SEHNR and CDR2 FQNEAQ (reference sequence). The CDR3 DNA sequence: TGTGCCAGCAGCTTCGGAGGGGCCGACGAGCAGTACTTC. Residues: CASSFGGADEQYF.

The genes are TRBV7-2 and TRBJ1-2, with 7 bases that match TRBD1. Germline V lookup: CDR1 SGHTA, CDR2 FQGNSA. CDR3 length: 15 residues. J lost 6 bases, V lost 5 bases, and 12 bases had no gene match. For the CDR3, the DNA is TGTGCCAGCAGCCTTAGGGACAGAGGGAAAAATGGCTACACCTTC. It codes for CASSLRDRGKNGYTF. Based on the CDR3 plus reference TRBV7-2 and TRBJ1-2, the full variable domain is GAGVSQSPSNKVTEKGKDVELRCDPISGHTALYWYRQSLGQGLEFLIYFQGNSAPDKSGLPSDRFSAERTGGSVSTLTIQRTQQEDSAVYLCASSLRDRGKNGYTFGSGTRLTVV.

The V gene is TRBV7-9, the J gene TRBJ1-2, with D unclear. Germline loops: CDR1 SEHNR, CDR2 FQNEAQ (reference sequence). The CDR3 has 17 amino acids. The V and J ends lost 4 bases and 2 bases respectively, with 20 bases between them. CDR3 region: CASSSYVLAGQNYGYTF. CDR3 nucleotide sequence: TGTGCCAGCAGCTCCTACGTGTTGGCGGGCCAGAACTATGGCTACACCTTC.

The chain has TRBV13 and TRBJ2-2, with D perhaps TRBD1 (5 bases). CDR1 and CDR2 (germline): PRHDT, FYEKMQ (reference sequence). V gave up 0 bases and J gave up 6 bases, with 5 bases separating them. The length of the CDR3 is 13 residues. CDR3 DNA sequence: TGTGCCAGCAGCTTAGGGGGGCCCGGGGAGCTGTTTTTT. It specifies CASSLGGPGELFF.

A single count supports this clone. The chain links TRBV5-5 to TRBJ1-1, with TRBD1 identical over 8 bases. Germline loops: CDR1 SGHKS, CDR2 YYEKEE (reference sequence). V lost 5 bases and J lost 1; bases outside the gene matches: 4. This CDR3 is built from 14 residues. The CDR3 loop reads CASRFDRGNTEAFF. DNA for the CDR3: TGTGCCAGCAGGTTCGACAGGGGGAACACTGAAGCTTTCTTT.

The V and J genes are TRBV5-4 and TRBJ2-7, with a weak D call TRBD1 (6 bases). This CDR3 contains 14 residues. Germline values: CDR1 SGHNT, CDR2 YYREEE (reference sequence). Between the trimmed V and J ends, which lost 3 bases and 4 bases, there was a span of 14 bases. The CDR3 bases are TGTGCCAGCAGCTCCGACCCGGGACATTACGAGCAGTACTTC. Its translation: CASSSDPGHYEQYF.

The J gene is TRBJ2-7, the V gene TRBV27; D may be TRBD2 (6 bases). The CDR3 length is 14 residues. Trimming removed 6 bases at V and 3 bases at J, with 15 bases between. CDR1 and CDR2 from the germline V gene are MNHEY and SMNVEV (reference sequence). The CDR3 spells CASSYAQGLYEQYF. The CDR3 DNA reads as TGTGCCAGCAGCTACGCCCAGGGACTCTACGAGCAGTACTTC.

The chain couples TRBV4-1 to TRBJ1-1, with D perhaps TRBD1 (6 bases). The germline V gene has CDR1 MGHRA and CDR2 YSYEKL. V was trimmed by 4 bases and J by 1 base, leaving 13 bases between them. The CDR3 totals 15 residues. The CDR3 region has the DNA TGCGCCAGCAGCCCTCTGGCAGGGGCGAACACTGAAGCTTTCTTT. It specifies CASSPLAGANTEAFF.

V usage is TRBV5-8 and J usage is TRBJ2-3; tentatively, D is TRBD2 (5 bases). The CDR3 has 15 residues. Trimming removed 3 bases from V and 2 bases from J, with 13 bases in between. Germline assignment: CDR1 SGHTS and CDR2 YDEGEE. CDR3 sequence: CASSSLAGPTDTQYF. CDR3 DNA: TGTGCCAGCAGCTCTTTGGCGGGCCCCACAGATACGCAGTATTTT.

This clone was detected only a few times. The V call is TRBV5-3, the J call TRBJ2-7, with TRBD1 matching over 9 bases. TRBV5-3 is an open reading frame, and its role is uncertain. The V segment lost 1 base and the J segment 6 bases; nucleotides outside the gene matches: 5. The CDR3 consists of 14 residues. DNA for the CDR3: TGTGCCAGAAGCTTGCTCGGGACAGGGTTCGAGCAGTACTTC. It encodes CARSLLGTGFEQYF.

The chain combines TRBV6-5 with TRBJ2-7, with D tentatively TRBD1 (6 bases). Trimming stripped 0 bases from V and 3 bases from J, with 9 bases between. Germline CDR1 MNHEY, CDR2 SVGAGI. This CDR3 spans 14 amino acids. CDR3: CASSYSEGVYEQYF. The CDR3 coding sequence is TGTGCCAGCAGTTACTCAGAGGGGGTCTACGAGCAGTACTTC.

As concerns this clone: This sample includes further DNA sequences coding for the same CDR3. The gene calls are TRBV2 and TRBJ2-3, with 15 positions matching TRBD2. The CDR3 consists of 18 residues. CDR1 is SNHLY and CDR2 is FYNNEI in the germline V gene. Trimming at V came to 8 bases and at J to 3 bases, leaving 12 bases not matched to a gene. The CDR3 sequence is CASQPGLAGGWGTDTQYF. DNA for the CDR3: TGTGCCAGCCAGCCGGGACTAGCGGGGGGCTGGGGGACAGATACGCAGTATTTT. Full variable domain (remainder filled in from reference TRBV2 and TRBJ2-3): EPEVTQTPSHQVTQMGQEVILRCVPISNHLYFYWYRQILGQKVEFLVSFYNNEISEKSEIFDDQFSVERPDGSNFTLKIRSTKLEDSAMYFCASQPGLAGGWGTDTQYFGPGTRLTVL.

The genes are TRBV4-1 and TRBJ2-3, with D possibly being TRBD2 (6 bases). The CDR3 consists of 15 residues. Trimming stripped 2 bases from V and 5 bases from J, with 14 bases between. CDR1 is MGHRA and CDR2 is YSYEKL in the germline V gene. This CDR3 reads CASSQLLGRRDTQYF. The CDR3 DNA sequence: TGCGCCAGCAGCCAATTGCTGGGGAGGCGAGATACGCAGTATTTT.

The V and J genes are TRBV4-1 and TRBJ2-1, with 8 bases that match TRBD2. In germline, CDR1 is MGHRA, CDR2 YSYEKL. V dropped 6 bases and J dropped 4; count of bases not matched to a gene: 11. CDR3 length: 16 amino acids. Here the CDR3 reads CASSYFSGAAYNEQFF. In DNA form, the CDR3 reads TGCGCCAGCAGTTACTTTAGCGGGGCCGCGTACAATGAGCAGTTCTTC.

To note about this clone: Lacking the conserved final phenylalanine or tryptophan, this CDR3 likely reflects a read error. V and J are TRBV11-3 and TRBJ2-7; D may match TRBD1 or TRBD2 (6 bases each). V shed 5 bases and J shed 6 bases, with 14 bases lying between them. Germline V CDR1 and CDR2: SGHNT, YENEEA. CDR3 length: 13 residues. This CDR3 reads CASSPGGPSEQYL. In DNA, the CDR3 is TGTGCCAGCAGCCCCGGGGGCCCATCCGAGCAGTACCTC.

The sample holds one count of this clone. The chain combines TRBV7-9 with TRBJ1-2; no reliable D call. The CDR3 totals 16 residues. Deletions cut 5 bases from V and 2 bases from J, with 18 bases between. CDR1 and CDR2 (germline): SEHNR, FQNEAQ (reference sequence). DNA for the CDR3: TGTGCCAGCAGCCAACCCGAAGAACTCCTAAACTATGGCTACACCTTC. Protein sequence: CASSQPEELLNYGYTF.

The rearrangement uses TRBV6-5 and TRBJ1-2; tentative D call: TRBD1 (5 bases). Germline assignment: CDR1 MNHEY and CDR2 SVGAGI. The V gene lost 6 bases and the J gene lost 2 bases, with 10 bases spanning the gap. The CDR3 extends over 13 amino acids. The CDR3 region is CASSIGVNYGYTF. Here the CDR3 DNA reads TGTGCCAGCAGCATAGGGGTAAACTATGGCTACACCTTC.

This chain connects TRBV13 to TRBJ2-2; tentatively, D is TRBD1 (6 bases). CDR3 length: 16 residues. Germline V gives CDR1 PRHDT, CDR2 FYEKMQ (reference sequence). Between the trimmed V and J ends, which lost 5 bases and 6 bases, there was a span of 19 bases. CDR3 protein: CASSPQGFDSAGELFF. The CDR3, as DNA: TGTGCCAGCAGCCCACAGGGCTTTGATTCCGCCGGGGAGCTGTTTTTT.

The genes are TRBV6-5 and TRBJ1-1; D is unclear. From germline, CDR1 is MNHEY and CDR2 SVGAGI. Trimming left V 6 bases short and J 10 bases short, with 18 bases between. There are 13 residues in the CDR3. CDR3 bases: TGTGCCAGCAGCGCCAACCTCGGGGAAGGAGCTTTCTTT. It codes for CASSANLGEGAFF.

Comments on this clone: In the same sample, other DNA sequences code for this CDR3. The chain carries TRBV13 and TRBJ2-7, with 11 bases fitting TRBD2. J was trimmed by 4 bases and V by 6 bases; bases with no gene match: 5. Germline V gene sequence: CDR1 PRHDT, CDR2 FYEKMQ (reference sequence). The CDR3 loop spans 14 amino acids. Written as DNA, the CDR3 is TGTGCCAGCAGTCCGGGACTAGCGGCGTACGAGCAGTACTTC. It encodes CASSPGLAAYEQYF.

This chain's CDR3 is CASSQAPYNEQFF. The CDR3 bases are TGTGCCAGCAGCCAAGCCCCCTACAATGAGCAGTTCTTC. The chain has TRBV4-2 and TRBJ2-1, with no clear D. The V and J ends lost 1 base and 2 bases respectively, with 3 bases between them. The CDR3 is made up of 13 amino acids. The germline V gene encodes CDR1 LGHNA and CDR2 YNFKEQ.